Presented here are 9 T cell receptor beta chains from one specimen sequenced in a study of blood T cell repertoires in COVID-19 (TCRdb year 2020). Library construction relied on the immunoSEQ multiplex PCR assay. TCRdb's version of the immuneACCESS table is confined to in-frame rearrangements and falls short of the full clone set. An unresolved V gene accounts for under half of the shortfall where checked; the remainder is of unknown origin. The sample table shows approximately 300,000 clones, and about 82% are seen once. Roughly 1.6% of the sample is held by the ten biggest clonotypes. Material for sequencing was peripheral blood. The receptors come from a woman between 50 and 59 years old with acute or convalescent COVID-19.

V and J are TRBV20-1 and TRBJ1-2; 8 nucleotides align to TRBD1. V shed 3 bases, J shed 1 base, and the junction held 4 bases outside the gene matches. From germline, CDR1 is DFQATT and CDR2 SNEGSKA (reference sequence). This CDR3 comprises 14 residues. CDR3 DNA sequence: TGCAGTGCTAGTTGGGACAGGTTTAACTATGGCTACACCTTC. Protein sequence: CSASWDRFNYGYTF.

The CDR3 is CASSQSAGTNGYTF. The CDR3 region has the DNA TGTGCCAGCAGCCAGTCAGCCGGGACAAATGGCTACACCTTC. The chain links TRBV3-1 (or the pseudogene TRBV3-2) to TRBJ1-2, with D maybe TRBD1 (6 bases). CDR3 length: 14 residues. V lost 3 bases and J 6 bases, leaving 14 bases between the germline ends. Germline CDR1 LGHDT, CDR2 YNNKEL (reference sequence).

The gene calls are TRBV19 and TRBJ1-4; 8 bases agree with TRBD1. The germline CDR1 and CDR2 sequences are LNHDA and SQIVND (reference sequence). CDR3 length: 16 residues. The junction had 6 bases not matched to a gene; V was cut back by 4 bases and J by 2 bases. CDR3 DNA sequence: TGTGCCAGTAGTACCGGACAGGGCGAGACTAATGAAAAACTGTTTTTT. Translation: CASSTGQGETNEKLFF.

The chain recombines TRBV19 with TRBJ1-2; possible D gene TRBD1, 5 bases. The CDR3 runs to 15 residues. Germline CDR1 reads LNHDA; CDR2 reads SQIVND (reference sequence). V lost 6 bases to trimming and J lost 2 bases, with 16 bases between them. This CDR3 is CASRAQGAPNYGYTF. The DNA for the CDR3 is TGTGCCAGTAGGGCACAAGGGGCTCCAAACTATGGCTACACCTTC.

The chain recombines TRBV19 with TRBJ2-7, with TRBD2 matching over 9 bases. Germline CDR1 and CDR2: LNHDA and SQIVND (reference sequence). The CDR3 sequence is 14 residues long. V was pared by 3 bases and J by 3 bases, with 3 bases of the junction left unmatched. CDR3 in amino acids: CASSMIAGVYEQYF. The CDR3 bases are TGTGCCAGTAGTATGATAGCGGGAGTCTACGAGCAGTACTTC.

The genes are TRBV7-3 and TRBJ2-7; the D gene is possibly TRBD2 (5 bases). Trimming cost V 0 bases and J 2 bases, with 14 bases left between them. Germline CDR1 and CDR2: SGHTA and FQGTGA. The CDR3 covers 16 residues. CDR3 in amino acids: CASSLTWRVGTYEQYF. As DNA, the CDR3 is TGTGCCAGCAGCTTAACCTGGCGGGTCGGAACCTACGAGCAGTACTTC.

This sequence joins TRBV27 and TRBJ1-5, with unresolved D. V shed 6 bases and J shed 7 bases, with 16 bases lying between them. This CDR3 is 14 amino acids long. Germline-derived CDR1 and CDR2 are MNHEY and SMNVEV (reference sequence). CDR3 in amino acids: CASREGPSWQPQHF. Written as DNA, the CDR3 is TGTGCCAGCAGGGAGGGCCCCTCGTGGCAGCCCCAGCATTTT.

The rearrangement joins TRBV7-6 to TRBJ1-6; D unresolved. This CDR3 comprises 10 residues. The V gene's germline CDR1 is SGHVS and CDR2 FNYEAQ. Trimming left V 11 bases short and J 8 bases short, with 7 bases between. DNA for the CDR3: TGTGCCGGGCTTGATTCACCCCTCCACTTT. Protein product: CAGLDSPLHF.

CDR3 sequence: CASRPSGKGVQEKLFF. CDR3 in DNA: TGTGCCAGCAGACCGTCGGGAAAGGGGGTGCAGGAAAAACTGTTTTTT. This chain uses TRBV28 with TRBJ1-4; maybe TRBD1 (6 bases). The CDR3 consists of 16 residues. Germline V gene data show CDR1 as MDHEN and CDR2 as SYDVKM. Trimming cost V 6 bases and J 8 bases, with 22 bases left between them.